Shown below are 21 T cell receptor beta chains from a single sample sequenced in a study of cytomegalovirus exposure and HLA in healthy donors. Primers for the PCR totalled 60 Vbeta and 13 Jbeta. Some clones are missing from TCRdb's copy, which holds only in-frame ones; the method was immunoSEQ multiplex PCR. This table holds 250,000 or so clones, about 80% found once. Sequencing was performed on PBMCs. Receptor source: a woman in her sixties in good health and CMV-seropositive.

This clone showed up just a few times. Other DNA sequences from this sample encode an identical CDR3 as well. The chain carries TRBV28 and TRBJ2-7; TRBD2 might be the D (5 bases). The CDR3 covers 12 residues. Trimming pared 3 bases from V and 4 bases from J, leaving 7 bases between. From germline, CDR1 is MDHEN and CDR2 SYDVKM. The CDR3 nucleotides are TGTGCCAGCAGTTTGACGGGGTACGAGCAGTACTTC. This translates into CASSLTGYEQYF.

As concerns this clone: Sequence at one end of the junction differs from germline and may be a read error. The gene calls are TRBV6-5 and TRBJ2-1; TRBD2 is a possible D gene (5 bases). The germline V gene has CDR1 MNHEY and CDR2 SVGAGI. The CDR3 covers 14 residues. The CDR3, as DNA: TGTGCCAGCAGTTACGGGCGTGGCAATGGGGAGCGGTTCTTC. This codes for CASSYGRGNGERFF.

This sequence joins TRBV19 and TRBJ2-1; TRBD1 matches 9 bases. V shed 1 base, J shed 8 bases, and the junction held 3 bases outside the gene matches. The CDR3 loop spans 14 amino acids. Germline V gene data show CDR1 as LNHDA and CDR2 as SQIVND (reference sequence). The CDR3 coding sequence is TGTGCCAGTAGTATAGGACAGGGGGTCGATGAGCAGTTCTTC. It translates to CASSIGQGVDEQFF.

The chain links TRBV19 to TRBJ2-2; TRBD2 might be the D (6 bases). Germline CDR1 LNHDA, CDR2 SQIVND (reference sequence). The CDR3 has 14 residues. Deletions cut 3 bases from V and 6 bases from J, with 11 bases between. The CDR3 nucleotides are TGTGCCAGTAGTATCCGGGAGCAAGCCGGGGAGCTGTTTTTT. This codes for CASSIREQAGELFF.

About this clone: One end of the junction is discordant with germline, which a read error may explain. The chain links TRBV7-2 to TRBJ2-7; 8 nucleotides align to TRBD1. CDR3 length equals 14 residues. Germline V gene data show CDR1 as SGHTA and CDR2 as FQGNSA. The CDR3 region is CASSLTGGTYERYF. The CDR3 coding sequence is TGTGCCAGCAGCCTAACAGGGGGAACCTACGAGCGGTACTTC.

The chain is built from TRBV10-3 and TRBJ2-7; D might be TRBD1 (6 bases). The CDR3 spans 13 residues. CDR1 is ENHRY, CDR2 SYGVKD, per germline. V lost 6 bases and J lost 2, with 11 bases in between. CDR3 sequence: CAIRNTGTYEQYF. The CDR3 coding sequence is TGTGCCATCAGGAACACAGGGACCTACGAGCAGTACTTC.

In its sample, this clone was seen once. This sequence joins TRBV30 and TRBJ1-1; D not certain. Germline-derived CDR1 and CDR2 are GTSNPN and SVGIG (reference sequence). Trimming removed 3 bases from V and 2 bases from J, with 13 bases in between. This CDR3 is built from 14 residues. Written as DNA, the CDR3 is TGTGCCTGGAGCCCCGACATCATAAACACTGAAGCTTTCTTT. Its translation is CAWSPDIINTEAFF.

This clone was counted only a few times. This chain connects TRBV7-3 to TRBJ2-3, with D possibly being TRBD2 (7 bases). The V gene lost 3 bases and the J gene lost 2 bases, with 15 bases spanning the gap. Germline CDR1 reads SGHTA; CDR2 reads FQGTGA. CDR3 length: 16 amino acids. CDR3 region: CASSFGGAGFTDTQYF. Here the CDR3 DNA reads TGTGCCAGCAGCTTTGGGGGGGCAGGCTTCACAGATACGCAGTATTTT. The entire variable domain, with the rest obtained from reference TRBV7-3 and TRBJ2-3, is as follows: GAGVSQTPSNKVTEKGKYVELRCDPISGHTALYWYRQSLGQGPEFLIYFQGTGAADDSGLPNDRFFAVRPEGSVSTLKIQRTERGDSAVYLCASSFGGAGFTDTQYFGPGTRLTVL.

Worth noting for this clone: One junction end disagrees with the germline gene, perhaps due to a read error. The rearrangement joins TRBV9 to TRBJ2-3; 9 bases agree with TRBD1. This CDR3 is 16 amino acids long. Germline V gene data show CDR1 as SGDLS and CDR2 as YYNGEE. The CDR3 sequence is CASTVTGQGNTDTQYF. In DNA, the CDR3 is TGTGCCAGCACCGTAACGGGACAGGGCAATACAGATACGCAGTATTTT.

The rearrangement uses TRBV5-4 and TRBJ2-2; TRBD2 matches at 11 bases. The germline V gene encodes CDR1 SGHNT and CDR2 YYREEE (reference sequence). The CDR3 has 16 residues. Unmatched junction bases numbered 4, after V lost 3 bases and J lost 3 bases. The CDR3: CASSSLAGEYTGELFF. The DNA of the CDR3 is TGTGCCAGCAGCTCACTAGCGGGAGAGTACACCGGGGAGCTGTTTTTT.

The genes are TRBV10-3 and TRBJ2-3, with 14 bases lining up with TRBD2. The germline gives CDR1 ENHRY, CDR2 SYGVKD. The CDR3 spans 17 residues. The V gene end was trimmed by 2 bases and the J gene end by 2 bases; junction bases not matched to a gene: 3. This CDR3 reads CAISEGLAGGNTDTQYF. The CDR3 coding sequence is TGTGCCATCAGTGAGGGACTAGCGGGGGGTAACACAGATACGCAGTATTTT.

The gene calls are TRBV27 and TRBJ2-7; 8 nucleotides agree with TRBD2. The CDR3 has 16 residues. V was pared by 5 bases and J by 3 bases, with 12 bases of the junction left unmatched. Germline V lookup: CDR1 MNHEY, CDR2 SMNVEV (reference sequence). CDR3 DNA: TGTGCCAGCAGTCCTAGCCGACTAGCGAGATTCTACGAGCAGTACTTC. This sequence encodes CASSPSRLARFYEQYF.

The chain carries TRBV7-9 and TRBJ1-3, with TRBD1 identical over 7 bases. Germline lookup yields CDR1 SEHNR and CDR2 FQNEAQ (reference sequence). The CDR3 sequence is 15 residues long. With V trimmed by 5 bases and J by 4 bases, 8 bases remained unmatched. CDR3 region: CASSRDSRSGNTIYF. In nucleotides, the CDR3 is TGTGCCAGCAGCCGGGACAGCCGTTCCGGAAACACCATATATTTT.

In this sample, this clone turned up a few times. V gene TRBV5-1 combines with J gene TRBJ2-1; 8 nucleotides line up with TRBD2. Germline V gene data show CDR1 as SGHRS and CDR2 as YFSETQ. With 4 bases clipped from V and 0 bases from J, the junction kept 6 bases outside the gene matches. The CDR3 covers 16 residues. The CDR3 here is CASSPATSGSYNEQFF. The CDR3 DNA sequence: TGCGCCAGCAGCCCTGCCACTAGCGGCTCCTACAATGAGCAGTTCTTC.

The chain joins TRBV27 to TRBJ2-5; 7 nucleotides align to TRBD1. Per the germline V gene, CDR1 is MNHEY and CDR2 is SMNVEV (reference sequence). This CDR3 has 16 amino acids. V was clipped by 4 bases and J by 3 bases; unmatched bases: 11. The chain's CDR3 is CASSYISRDRKETQYF. The CDR3 nucleotides read TGTGCCAGCAGTTACATCTCCCGGGACAGAAAAGAGACCCAGTACTTC.

The chain carries TRBV19 and TRBJ1-1; a possible D gene is TRBD1 (6 bases). The CDR3 has 13 residues. V was trimmed by 6 bases and J by 9 bases, leaving 17 bases between them. The germline V gene has CDR1 LNHDA and CDR2 SQIVND (reference sequence). The CDR3 nucleotides are TGTGCCAGTAGGTCCTCGGACAGAACAAAAGCTTTCTTT. This codes for CASRSSDRTKAFF.

This rearrangement joins TRBV4-2 to TRBJ1-1; D possibly corresponds to TRBD1 (6 bases). The germline V gene encodes CDR1 LGHNA and CDR2 YNFKEQ. CDR3 length: 14 residues. The ends were cut back, 5 bases at V and 0 bases at J, with 10 bases in the middle. CDR3 in amino acids: CASSTEGVNTEAFF. CDR3 bases: TGTGCCAGCAGCACCGAGGGGGTGAACACTGAAGCTTTCTTT.

The chain recombines TRBV6-5 with TRBJ2-1; TRBD2 agrees at 11 bases. This CDR3 spans 15 amino acids. J was trimmed by 9 bases and V by 5 bases; bases with no gene match: 9. Germline-derived CDR1 and CDR2 are MNHEY and SVGAGI. CDR3 in DNA: TGTGCCAGCAGTCCCTTAGCGGGAGGGAGGACTGAGCAGTTCTTC. This encodes CASSPLAGGRTEQFF.

The chain uses TRBV5-1 and TRBJ1-1; 9 nucleotides align to TRBD1. J lost 0 bases, V lost 4 bases, and 4 bases had no gene match. CDR3 length: 15 amino acids. Germline values: CDR1 SGHRS, CDR2 YFSETQ. CDR3 sequence reads: CASSPGQGLNTEAFF. The CDR3 nucleotides are TGCGCCAGCAGCCCAGGACAGGGGCTGAACACTGAAGCTTTCTTT.

There are a few counts of this clone. This chain links TRBV2 with TRBJ2-7; D uncertain. CDR3 length: 13 amino acids. The V end was cut by 4 bases, the J end by 0 bases, with 7 bases between. Germline CDR1 is SNHLY and CDR2 is FYNNEI. This chain's CDR3 is CASSGALSYEQYF. The DNA for the CDR3 is TGTGCCAGCAGTGGGGCACTCTCCTACGAGCAGTACTTC.

The count of this clone is one. Written as DNA, the CDR3 is TGCGCCAGCAGATCCATCGGAACAGGGGGTCACTATGGCTACACCTTC. Protein sequence: CASRSIGTGGHYGYTF. This chain joins TRBV5-1 and TRBJ1-2; 8 bases agree with TRBD1. The trim removed 5 bases at V and 3 bases at J, leaving 12 bases unmatched. Per the germline V gene, CDR1 is SGHRS and CDR2 is YFSETQ. This CDR3 region has 16 residues.